The entry that follows covers one T cell receptor (beta chain) sequence. The entry originates in a study of shared clonotypes between healthy human individuals. Trimming took 6 bases from V and 7 from J; bases not matched to a gene: 17. Germline V CDR1 and CDR2: SGHTS, YDEGEE. This CDR3 spans 17 amino acids. Among the donors, all were Caucasian adults who lived in Nashville, Tennessee. The assay was immunoSEQ multiplex PCR, and TCRdb's table has in-frame clones only and misses some. Counted here are roughly 700,000 clones, 90% occurring once; the ten biggest clones make up 34%. This receptor was identified in a man between 18 and 35 years old in good health. Some clones in this sample may be carry-over from other donors' samples. The specimen sequenced was memory CD8+ T cells from PBMCs. The subset is: CD45RO+ cells pooled with CCR7-negative TemRA cells. The rearrangement joins TRBV5-8 to TRBJ2-1, with 9 bases identical to TRBD2. Here the CDR3 DNA reads TGTGCCAGCAATCTTAGAACCGGACTAGCGCAAATAAATGAGCAGTTCTTC. Amino acid sequence: CASNLRTGLAQINEQFF.